This section outlines one TCR beta chain sequence together with its context. No cognate antigen has been identified for it. No much larger clone exists at a distance of one base, and base qualities are not known. The data were obtained in a study of cytomegalovirus exposure and HLA in healthy donors (dated by TCRdb to about 2017). With regard to the full study: An earlier analysis of approximately 600 of the donors reported approximately 300 Gb of sequence data and some 120 million unique TCR beta sequences from about 180 million T cells. In the later analysis, no new phenotypic data were used to find candidate immune exposures; instead, reliance was placed on TCR beta sequences and their occurrence across donors. HLA typing included class I and class II loci at four-digit resolution. To predict cytomegalovirus infection status, the study combined high-throughput TCR immunosequencing, statistical association of individual TCRs with disease status, and machine learning. A handful of DR-DQ haplotypes were treated as single units for association and clustering because of strong linkage in the cohort. A later analysis re-analyzed previously published TCR beta repertoires from roughly 690 donors and added high-resolution HLA genotyping to study TCR occurrence patterns. Typing coverage differed by locus: A, B, C, DRB1 and DQB1 were typed in about 620-630 donors, DQA1 in 522, DPA1 in around 610, and DPB1 in 472. An early release covering over 500 HLA-typed donors comprised approximately 290 gigabases of sequencing data and around 85 million unique TCR sequences. Among the roughly 400 genotyped donors, around 81% belonged to the genetic ancestry cluster associated with self-reported Caucasian donors. Donor age, sex, ethnicity and CMV serostatus were collected together with the repertoire data. To decide whether each TCR beta V gene segment behaved as functional or pseudogenic, an earlier analysis of some 600 of the donors relied on high-throughput TCR beta sequencing. A later genetic analysis took genome-wide SNP genotypes for about 55% of the roughly 700 donors and used that subset as a discovery cohort. The study aimed to test whether signatures of past pathogen exposure could be identified by cataloging public T cell receptors. Using immunosequencing, the study profiled T cell repertoires from 666 subjects and related those repertoires to cytomegalovirus serostatus. Along with the roughly 610-subject first cohort, a separate validation cohort of 120 different subjects was used. Every repertoire in the discovery cohort had been generated on one and the same sequencing platform. Across 398 genotyped donors of the cohort, an average of 235,054 unique TCR beta nucleotide sequences per donor were sequenced, and approximately 19% of those sequences were non-productive. What the authors observed across the whole study: Some IMGT-functional V segments, including TRBV6-2 and TRBV6-3, could not be distinguished by the 87-base-pair reads and were therefore excluded. Immune exposure information for the cohort was limited to CMV serostatus. A further reported finding was that TCR beta sequences accurately predicted the HLA-A and HLA-B alleles for most subjects in the first cohort. A few of the identified cytomegalovirus-associated TCR beta chains were confirmed in vitro to be specific for cytomegalovirus antigens. An earlier analysis of approximately 590 of the donors showed that most TCR beta V segments appeared in productive rearrangements either about 90% or about 30% of the time, which broadly matched IMGT annotations. Correlated functional status among segregating V segments might be attributable to linkage disequilibrium, but an unknown experimental factor could not be ruled out. It was suggested by the authors that the approach could potentially be generalized to other disease states and immunological phenotypes. Most TCR sequences were seen in very few donors, while some public TCRs were found in many individuals. Several of the top co-occurrence clusters appeared to be linked to parvovirus B19, influenza, CMV and Epstein-Barr virus, according to a later analysis. In a later analysis, most CMV-associated TCR beta chains were found to appear HLA-restricted, with HLA associations seemingly driven largely by CMV exposure. The study listed 164 TCR beta chains as associated with cytomegalovirus. An association between a missense DCLRE1C variant and V-gene and J-gene trimming of TCR beta chains was found in a later genetic analysis and replicated in an independent cohort. Because counts were too low, about 18 rarely observed V segments, including chromosome 9 orphons, were excluded from the earlier analysis of roughly 580 of the donors. When HLA alleles, especially DR and DQ, strongly co-occurred, attributing TCR associations to individual alleles was difficult. The presence/absence analyses assumed that sequencing depth was roughly uniform across donors, and that assumption may not be true. Because HLA typing was unavailable for some donors at each locus, only the typed subset was used in association tests. Only TCR beta chains were sequenced in this cohort, and the absence of alpha or paired-chain data limited detectable features. Cytomegalovirus status was reported to be diagnosed by the classifier with high specificity and sensitivity in both the original and validation cohorts. A later genetic analysis reported fewer N-insertions in productive TCRs among donors in an Asian-associated ancestry cluster than the approximately 670-donor mean. A cluster of highly shared sequence variants was judged likely to represent a technical artifact of the sequencing pipeline. Compared with equally common non-associated chains, HLA-associated TCR beta chains in a later analysis were more clonally expanded and had lower generation probabilities. In a later analysis, the rate of TCR association differed among HLA loci, with DRB1 alleles having the most associated TCRs and HLA-C alleles having the fewest. In a later analysis, about 17,000 TCR beta sequences were associated with specific HLA alleles at a false discovery rate of 0.05.

CDR1 and CDR2, looked up from the germline V gene, are ENHRY and SYGVKD. Taken from cysteine to phenylalanine, the CDR3 has 12 residues. Left in the record is the CDR3 DNA by itself, 36 bases read in frame from the first base. Library generation was performed with the immunoSEQ multiplex PCR assay. For the multiplex PCR, a mixture combining 60 forward primers for TCR Vbeta segments and 13 reverse primers for TCR Jbeta segments was used. Amplification of the CDR3 region of rearranged TCR beta genes was performed with a multiplex PCR assay on genomic DNA. The amplified TCR beta libraries were sequenced on the Illumina HiSeq System as 87-base-pair reads. On the authors' methods: Across the 600 to 700 repertoires, a later analysis counted 75 million to 90 million unique TCR beta chains, around 10 million of which were shared by at least two donors. Raw reads were error-corrected and collapsed into unique sequences with a nearest-neighbor algorithm that merged closely related sequences to remove PCR and sequencing errors. To assign V, D and J gene segments, CDR3 sequences were aligned to IMGT reference sequences. For a sequence to be retained, a match of at least six nucleotides to both a V gene segment and a J gene segment was required. A rearrangement was called productive if the CDR3 had no stop codons and remained in frame with V and J, and every other rearrangement was called non-productive. CDR3 was defined according to IMGT convention as the region running from the second conserved V-encoded cysteine to the conserved J-encoded phenylalanine. Sequences without an unambiguous match to a single V gene segment were excluded from the earlier analysis of approximately 560 of the donors. An earlier analysis of a few hundred of the donors called V segments functional above 56.7% productive rearrangements and segregating when the between-donor standard deviation exceeded 5%. To diagnose cytomegalovirus status from the catalog of TCR beta chain sequences, a statistical classification framework was built. In a later analysis, TCR nucleotide sequences were compared against IMGT/GENE-DB human TR gene sequences so that V and J genes could be assigned. Using the TCRdist pipeline, a later analysis assigned CDR3 sequences along with most-parsimonious VDJ recombination scenarios. A later analysis defined each TCR beta chain by its CDR3 amino acid sequence plus V-gene family, and excluded reads lacking a unique V-gene family. In a later analysis, 500 to 700 highly shared, low-generation-probability nucleotide sequences were removed to address suspected cross-contamination and a sequencing artifact. In a later analysis, a clonal expansion index for each public chain was calculated from normalized within-repertoire ranks of inferred template counts. Generation probabilities in a later analysis came from a VDJ recombination model fitted to out-of-frame rearrangements, and those results were checked against IGoR. A later analysis scored TCR-TCR, TCR-HLA and TCR-CMV co-occurrence with hypergeometric tests, applying a repertoire-size bias correction to TCR pairs. False discovery rates were estimated in a later analysis by permuting HLA or CMV assignments 20 times. In a later analysis, co-occurring TCRs were grouped using DBSCAN, and TCRdist sequence similarity was added for clustering within HLA-allele-positive subsets. For co-occurrence clustering, repertoires with fewer than 30,000 or more than 120,000 public chains were excluded, along with four or five repertoires with anomalous nucleotide sharing. TCRdb retrieved this table from immuneACCESS and kept in-frame rearrangements only. Not all clones are present; in checked studies, unresolved V genes account for under half, and no reason is known for the remainder. V and J calls and clone size come straight from that table; D and trimming were deduced from the DNA. The sample yields 180,000 or so clones; about 79% were counted once. The ten largest clones represent under 2% of the sample.

The cohort consisted of hundreds of healthy bone marrow donors. Cohort members were all nominally healthy when sampled, although unrecorded immune exposures were likely present. The donor tested CMV seronegative, placing the donor among the roughly 340 seronegative members of the cohort. A peripheral blood sample was provided by each donor, and peripheral blood mononuclear cells were used for TCR beta sequencing. The Qiagen DNeasy Blood Extraction Kit was used to extract genomic DNA from the blood cell samples. Sample: PBMCs. The rearranged chain carries TRBV10-3 and TRBJ2-5; the D segment could be TRBD2, given 6 matching bases. The J call may not be correct, given that the DNA end is closer to TRBJ2-7. The clonotype was recovered from a man aged 18 to 29 in good health and CMV-seronegative. The CDR3 protein sequence reads: CATLEEGYEQYF. In nucleotides, the sequence is TGTGCCACCCTTGAGGAGGGATACGAGCAGTACTTC.